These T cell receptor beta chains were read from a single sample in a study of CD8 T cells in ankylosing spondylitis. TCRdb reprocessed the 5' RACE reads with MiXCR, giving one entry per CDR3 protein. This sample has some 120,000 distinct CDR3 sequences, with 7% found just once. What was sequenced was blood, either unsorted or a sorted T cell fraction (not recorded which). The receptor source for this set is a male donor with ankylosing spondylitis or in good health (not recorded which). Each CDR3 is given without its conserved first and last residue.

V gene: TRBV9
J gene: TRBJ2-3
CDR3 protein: ASSGGTSGGPSQRTQY

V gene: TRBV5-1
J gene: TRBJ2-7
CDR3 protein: ASRRAAGDEQY

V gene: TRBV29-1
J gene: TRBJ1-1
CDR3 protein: SAEEDASNTEAF

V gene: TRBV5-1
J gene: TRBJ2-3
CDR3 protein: ASSPDREESDTQY

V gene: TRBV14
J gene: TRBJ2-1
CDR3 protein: ASSQASGRNEQF

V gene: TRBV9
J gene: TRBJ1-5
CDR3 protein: ASSVESNQPQH

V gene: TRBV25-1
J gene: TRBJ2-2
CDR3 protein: ASSRTGAGGGELF

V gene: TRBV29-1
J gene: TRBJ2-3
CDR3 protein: SVEGVRTSGGDSTDTQY

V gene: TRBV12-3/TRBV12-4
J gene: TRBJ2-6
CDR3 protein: ASSLNRGGANVLT

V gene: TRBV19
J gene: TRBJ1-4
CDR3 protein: AAASQGAREKLF

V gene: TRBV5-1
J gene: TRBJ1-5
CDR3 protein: ASSLGTGLQPQH

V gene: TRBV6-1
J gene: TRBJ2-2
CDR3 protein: ASSELIVDANTGELF

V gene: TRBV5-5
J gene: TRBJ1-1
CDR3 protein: ASSLEPGHTEAF

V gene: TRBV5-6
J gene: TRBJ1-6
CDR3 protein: ASSRWTGSYNSPLH

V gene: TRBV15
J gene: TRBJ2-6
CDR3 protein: ATSRDQAGRVSGANVLT

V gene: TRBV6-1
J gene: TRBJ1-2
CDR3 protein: ASSEIITAHYGYT

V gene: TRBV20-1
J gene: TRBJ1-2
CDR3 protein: SARDPSQANYGYT

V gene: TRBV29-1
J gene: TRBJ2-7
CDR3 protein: SVRAQLVDEQY

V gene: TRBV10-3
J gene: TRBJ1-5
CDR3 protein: AISPESNQPQH

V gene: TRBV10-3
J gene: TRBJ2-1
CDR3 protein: AISESAGYNEQF

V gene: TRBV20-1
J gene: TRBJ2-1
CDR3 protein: SASGLGPSGEQF

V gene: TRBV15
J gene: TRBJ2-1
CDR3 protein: ATSRDTSGRAGYNEQF

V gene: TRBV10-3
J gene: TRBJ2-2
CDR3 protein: AISELASGTGELF

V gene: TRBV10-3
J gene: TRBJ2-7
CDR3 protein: AISERGPSYEQY

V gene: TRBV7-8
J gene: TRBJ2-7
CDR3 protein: ASSLGRGAYEQY

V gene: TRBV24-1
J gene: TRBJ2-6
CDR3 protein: ATSDTFGANVLT

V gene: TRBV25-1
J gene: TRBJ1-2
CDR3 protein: ASSSSNYGYT

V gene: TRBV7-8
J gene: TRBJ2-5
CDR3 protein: ASSFSGTKTQY

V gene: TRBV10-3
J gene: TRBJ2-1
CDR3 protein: AISDRREGYNEQF

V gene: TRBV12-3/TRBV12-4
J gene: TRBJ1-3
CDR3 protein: ASSFWGQNPGNTIY

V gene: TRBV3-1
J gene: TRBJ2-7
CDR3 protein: ASSQRYEQY

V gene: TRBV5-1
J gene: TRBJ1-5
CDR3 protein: ASSLAGLEQPQH

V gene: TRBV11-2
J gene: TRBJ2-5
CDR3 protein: ASSFWASPAYETQY

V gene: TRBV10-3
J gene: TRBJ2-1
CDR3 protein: AIMQGLARNEQS

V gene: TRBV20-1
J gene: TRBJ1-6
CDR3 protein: SARVGQGTSSSYNSPLH

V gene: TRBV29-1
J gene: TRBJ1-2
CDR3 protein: SVQTGGPRYT

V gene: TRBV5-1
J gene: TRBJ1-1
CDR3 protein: ASSPMTGSDTEAF

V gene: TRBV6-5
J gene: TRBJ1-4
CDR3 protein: ASSYSGGAHEKLF

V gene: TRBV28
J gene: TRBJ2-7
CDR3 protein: ASSAGTGSHEQY

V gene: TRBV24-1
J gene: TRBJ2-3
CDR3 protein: ATSDGRISDTQY

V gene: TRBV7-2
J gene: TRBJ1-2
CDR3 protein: ASSSPGDRSYT

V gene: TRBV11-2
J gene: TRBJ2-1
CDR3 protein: ASSLHIGGDYNEQF

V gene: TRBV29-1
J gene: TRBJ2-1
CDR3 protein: SVERTSGSRSYNEQF

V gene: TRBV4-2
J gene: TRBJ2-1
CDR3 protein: ASSQDLTGGSYNEQF

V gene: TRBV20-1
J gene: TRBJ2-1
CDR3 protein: CASGWEGRSSYNEQF

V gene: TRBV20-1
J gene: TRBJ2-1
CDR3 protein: SARSLQQPSLNEQF